This T cell receptor beta chain was sequenced for a study of T cell responses to AZD1222 COVID-19 vaccine. Notes on the study in general: Donors were largely white British and mainly female; clonal diversity was possibly underestimated. Along spike, vaccine-associated CD4 TCRs were found throughout, with dominance at 160-218 and 743-854. Regions left unmutated in variants are reportedly the target of nearly half of spike-specific TCRs.

CDR1 SGHKS and CDR2 YYEKEE come from the germline V gene (reference sequence). This CDR3 has 13 amino acids. Deletions cut 1 base from V and 5 bases from J, with 9 bases between. Pooled in the analysis were second doses at about 4 or about 12 weeks. Assay used: immunoSEQ multiplex PCR; TCRdb lists only in-frame clones, some missing. Found here are about 150,000 clones, 75% to 95% of them singletons; the top ten hold under 4%. Worth noting for this clone: Its antigen is unidentified. Additional DNA sequences in this sample encode the identical CDR3.

Sequencing was performed on peripheral blood, taken 28 days after the second AZD1222 dose. The TCR was taken from an adult who received the AZD1222 COVID-19 vaccine. V and J are TRBV5-5 and TRBJ1-1; D not certain. The CDR3 region is CASSLNRGTEAFF. The CDR3 DNA sequence: TGTGCCAGCAGCTTGAACCGAGGTACTGAAGCTTTCTTT. The full variable domain, rest sourced from reference TRBV5-5 and TRBJ1-1, is DAGVTQSPTHLIKTRGQQVTLRCSPISGHKSVSWYQQVLGQGPQFIFQYYEKEERGRGNFPDRFSARQFPNYSSELNVNALLLGDSALYLCASSLNRGTEAFFGQGTRLTVV.